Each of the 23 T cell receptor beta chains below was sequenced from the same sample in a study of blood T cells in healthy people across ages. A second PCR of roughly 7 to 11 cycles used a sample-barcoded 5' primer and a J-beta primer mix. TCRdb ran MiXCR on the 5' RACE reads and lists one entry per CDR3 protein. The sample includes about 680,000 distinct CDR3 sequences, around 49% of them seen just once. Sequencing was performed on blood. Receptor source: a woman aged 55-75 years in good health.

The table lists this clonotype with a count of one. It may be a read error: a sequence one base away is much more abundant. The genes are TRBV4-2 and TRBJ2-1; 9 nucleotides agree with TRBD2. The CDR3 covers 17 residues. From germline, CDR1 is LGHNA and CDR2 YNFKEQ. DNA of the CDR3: TGTGCCAGCAGCCTCGGGACTAGCCAAGACTCCCACAATGAGCAGTTCTTC. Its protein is CASSLGTSQDSHNEQFF.

CDR3 residues: CAWSVYNEQFF. The CDR3 DNA is TGTGCCTGGAGTGTCTACAATGAGCAGTTCTTC. This chain connects TRBV30 to TRBJ2-1; no clear D gene. Trimming pared 0 bases from V and 3 bases from J, leaving 0 bases between. Germline assignment: CDR1 GTSNPN and CDR2 SVGIG (reference sequence). The CDR3 runs 11 residues.

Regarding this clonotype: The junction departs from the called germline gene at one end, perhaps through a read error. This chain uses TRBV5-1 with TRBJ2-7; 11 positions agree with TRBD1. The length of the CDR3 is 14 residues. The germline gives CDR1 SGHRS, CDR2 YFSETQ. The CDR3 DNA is TGCGCCGGCAGCTTGGGACAGGGGGAGCACGAGCAGTACTTC. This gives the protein CAGSLGQGEHEQYF.

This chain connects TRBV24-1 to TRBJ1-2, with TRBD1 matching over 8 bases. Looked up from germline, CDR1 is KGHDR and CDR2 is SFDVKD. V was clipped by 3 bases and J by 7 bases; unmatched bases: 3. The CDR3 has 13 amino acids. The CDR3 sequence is CATSDPGGFGYTF. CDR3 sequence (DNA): TGTGCCACCAGTGATCCAGGGGGCTTTGGCTACACCTTC.

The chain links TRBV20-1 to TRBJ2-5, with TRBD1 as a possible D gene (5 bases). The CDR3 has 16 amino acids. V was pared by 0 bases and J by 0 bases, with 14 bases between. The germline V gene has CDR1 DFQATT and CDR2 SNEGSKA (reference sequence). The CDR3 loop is CSARDFRGINQETQYF. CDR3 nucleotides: TGCAGTGCTAGAGATTTTAGGGGAATTAACCAAGAGACCCAGTACTTC.

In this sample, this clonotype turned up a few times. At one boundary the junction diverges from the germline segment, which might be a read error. This CDR3 is CASNQRQGEAFF. The CDR3 DNA reads TGTGCCAGCAACCAAAGGCAGGGTGAAGCTTTCTTT. V gene TRBV4-2 combines with J gene TRBJ1-1; a weak D match, TRBD1 (5 bases). The germline gives CDR1 LGHNA, CDR2 YNFKEQ. The CDR3 runs to 12 residues.

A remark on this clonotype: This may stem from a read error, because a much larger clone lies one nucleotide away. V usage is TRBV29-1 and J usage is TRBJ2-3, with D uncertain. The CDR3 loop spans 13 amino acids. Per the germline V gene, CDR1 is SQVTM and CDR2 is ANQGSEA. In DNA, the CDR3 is TGCGGCGTTGCCCCGAGAAGTACAGATACGCAGTATTTT. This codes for CGVAPRSTDTQYF.

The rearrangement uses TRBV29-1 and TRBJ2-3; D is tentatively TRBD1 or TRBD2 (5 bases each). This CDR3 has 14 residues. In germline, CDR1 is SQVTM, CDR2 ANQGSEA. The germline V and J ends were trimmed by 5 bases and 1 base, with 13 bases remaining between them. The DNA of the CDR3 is TGCAGCGTTTCACTCGGGGCGCGCACAGATACGCAGTATTTT. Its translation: CSVSLGARTDTQYF.

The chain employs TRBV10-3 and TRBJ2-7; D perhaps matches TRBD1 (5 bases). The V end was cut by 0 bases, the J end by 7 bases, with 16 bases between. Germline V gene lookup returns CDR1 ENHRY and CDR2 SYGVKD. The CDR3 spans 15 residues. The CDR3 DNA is TGTGCCATCAGTGAGTCCAGACAGTCTGAGAATGAGCAGTACTTC. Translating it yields CAISESRQSENEQYF.

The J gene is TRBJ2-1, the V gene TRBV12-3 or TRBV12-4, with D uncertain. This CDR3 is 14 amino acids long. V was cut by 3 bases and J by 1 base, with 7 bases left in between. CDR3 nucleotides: TGTGCCAGCAGTTTCGAACCTTCCTACAATGAGCAGTTCTTC. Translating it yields CASSFEPSYNEQFF.

The chain's CDR3 is CASSGQGQRANYGYTF. The CDR3 bases are TGTGCCAGCAGTGGACAGGGGCAAAGGGCTAACTATGGCTACACCTTC. The rearrangement links TRBV6-1 to TRBJ1-2, with 8 bases lining up with TRBD1. The CDR3 is 16 residues long. Unmatched junction bases numbered 7, after V lost 4 bases and J lost 0 bases. The germline CDR1 and CDR2 sequences are MNHNS and SASEGT.

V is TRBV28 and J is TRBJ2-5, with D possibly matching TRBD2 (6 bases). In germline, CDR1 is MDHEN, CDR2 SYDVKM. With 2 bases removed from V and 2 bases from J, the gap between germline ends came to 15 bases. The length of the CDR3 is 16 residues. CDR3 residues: CASSLARLGGQETQYF. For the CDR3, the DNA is TGTGCCAGCAGTTTAGCCCGACTAGGAGGGCAAGAGACCCAGTACTTC.

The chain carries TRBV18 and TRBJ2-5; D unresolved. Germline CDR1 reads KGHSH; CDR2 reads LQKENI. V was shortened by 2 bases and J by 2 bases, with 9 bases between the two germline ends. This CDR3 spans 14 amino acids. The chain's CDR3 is CASSPGQEQETQYF. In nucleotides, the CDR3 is TGTGCCAGCTCACCAGGGCAGGAGCAAGAGACCCAGTACTTC.

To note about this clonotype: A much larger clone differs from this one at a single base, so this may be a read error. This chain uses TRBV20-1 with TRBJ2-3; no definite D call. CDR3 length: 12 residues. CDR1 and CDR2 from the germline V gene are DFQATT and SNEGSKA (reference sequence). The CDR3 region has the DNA TGCAGTGCTAGATCGGGCTCAGATGCGCAGTATTTT. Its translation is CSARSGSDAQYF.

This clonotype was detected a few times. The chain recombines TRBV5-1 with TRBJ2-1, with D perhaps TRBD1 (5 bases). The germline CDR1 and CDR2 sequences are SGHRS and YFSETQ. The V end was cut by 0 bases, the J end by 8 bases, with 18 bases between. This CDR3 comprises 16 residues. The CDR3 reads CASSLARAGQNHEQFF. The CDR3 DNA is TGCGCCAGCAGCTTGGCCAGGGCCGGACAAAACCATGAGCAGTTCTTC.

The chain's CDR3 is CASSVRAGTGELFF. For the CDR3, the DNA is TGTGCCAGCAGCGTTAGAGCGGGCACCGGGGAGCTGTTTTTT. This chain connects TRBV9 to TRBJ2-2; a possible D gene is TRBD2 (6 bases). Germline CDR1 SGDLS, CDR2 YYNGEE. V lost 2 bases and J lost 4, with 9 bases in between. This CDR3 comprises 14 residues.

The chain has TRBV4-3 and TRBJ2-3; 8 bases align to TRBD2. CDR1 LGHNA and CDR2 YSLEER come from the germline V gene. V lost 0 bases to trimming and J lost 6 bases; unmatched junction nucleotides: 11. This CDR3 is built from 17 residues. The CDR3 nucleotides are TGCGCCAGCAGCCAAGAGGGGACTAGTCAGGTCCCCGATACGCAGTATTTT. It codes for CASSQEGTSQVPDTQYF.

In DNA, the CDR3 is TGCGCCAGCAGCTTGGGGGACAGGGGAGGAGAGACCCAGTACTTC. Its protein is CASSLGDRGGETQYF. The gene calls are TRBV5-1 and TRBJ2-5; 10 nucleotides line up with TRBD1. CDR3 length: 15 amino acids. Per germline, CDR1 SGHRS and CDR2 YFSETQ. Trimming removed 0 bases from V and 4 bases from J; junction bases left unmatched: 3.

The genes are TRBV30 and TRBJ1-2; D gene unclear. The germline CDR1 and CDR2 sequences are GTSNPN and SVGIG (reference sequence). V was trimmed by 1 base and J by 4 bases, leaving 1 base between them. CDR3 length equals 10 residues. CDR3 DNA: TGTGCCTGGAGTGGCTATGGCTACACCTTC. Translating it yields CAWSGYGYTF. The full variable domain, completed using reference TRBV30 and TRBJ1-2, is SQTIHQWPATLVQPVGSPLSLECTVEGTSNPNLYWYRQAAGRGLQLLFYSVGIGQISSEVPQNLSASRPQDRQFILSSKKLLLSDSGFYLCAWSGYGYTFGSGTRLTVV.

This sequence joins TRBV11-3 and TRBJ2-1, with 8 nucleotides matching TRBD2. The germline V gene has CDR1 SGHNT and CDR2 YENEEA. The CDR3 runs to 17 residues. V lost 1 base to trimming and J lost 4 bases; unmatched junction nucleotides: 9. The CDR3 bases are TGTGCCAGCAGCTTAGGGTTAGAGCGGGAGTTTTACAATGAGCAGTTCTTC. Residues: CASSLGLEREFYNEQFF.

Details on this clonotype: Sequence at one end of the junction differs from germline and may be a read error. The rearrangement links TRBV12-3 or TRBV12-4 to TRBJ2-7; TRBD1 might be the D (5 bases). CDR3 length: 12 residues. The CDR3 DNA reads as TGTGCCGGCAGTTTAGACAGCTACGAGCAGTACTTC. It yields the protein CAGSLDSYEQYF.

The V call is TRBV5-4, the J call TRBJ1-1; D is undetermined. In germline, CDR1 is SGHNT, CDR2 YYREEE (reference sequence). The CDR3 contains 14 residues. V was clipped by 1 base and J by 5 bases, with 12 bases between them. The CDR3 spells CASSLSVLETEAFF. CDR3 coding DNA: TGTGCCAGCAGCTTGAGCGTCTTGGAAACTGAAGCTTTCTTT.

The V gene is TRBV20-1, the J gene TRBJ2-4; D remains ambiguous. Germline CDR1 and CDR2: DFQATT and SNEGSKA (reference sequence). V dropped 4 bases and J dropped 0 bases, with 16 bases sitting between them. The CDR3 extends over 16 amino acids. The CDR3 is CSATRTALLAKNIQYF. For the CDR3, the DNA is TGCAGTGCTACCCGGACGGCCCTTCTAGCCAAAAACATTCAGTACTTC.